This T cell receptor (beta chain) was captured by sequencing in a study of cytomegalovirus exposure and HLA in healthy donors. Comment on this clone: Its antigen is unidentified.

General study findings and limits: In vitro data verified three CMV-associated chains as specific for CMV antigens. Clonal expansion was found to be greater in HLA-associated TCR beta chains than in equally common others in a later analysis.

The CDR3 is 15 residues long. V lost 0 bases, J lost 7 bases, and 10 bases lay in between. From germline, CDR1 is WSHSY and CDR2 SAAADI. The PCR used 60 Vbeta and 13 Jbeta primers. Sequenced by immunoSEQ multiplex PCR; TCRdb stores in-frame clones only, minus some. This table has 120,000 or so clones, over 75% appearing once. Material for sequencing was PBMCs. The chain joins TRBV10-2 to TRBJ1-6, with D possibly TRBD1 on 5 matching bases. The clonotype comes from a young woman in good health and CMV-seronegative. The CDR3 sequence: CASSESVGANSPLHF. The CDR3 nucleotides are TGCGCCAGCAGTGAGTCGGTAGGGGCAAATTCACCCCTCCACTTT.